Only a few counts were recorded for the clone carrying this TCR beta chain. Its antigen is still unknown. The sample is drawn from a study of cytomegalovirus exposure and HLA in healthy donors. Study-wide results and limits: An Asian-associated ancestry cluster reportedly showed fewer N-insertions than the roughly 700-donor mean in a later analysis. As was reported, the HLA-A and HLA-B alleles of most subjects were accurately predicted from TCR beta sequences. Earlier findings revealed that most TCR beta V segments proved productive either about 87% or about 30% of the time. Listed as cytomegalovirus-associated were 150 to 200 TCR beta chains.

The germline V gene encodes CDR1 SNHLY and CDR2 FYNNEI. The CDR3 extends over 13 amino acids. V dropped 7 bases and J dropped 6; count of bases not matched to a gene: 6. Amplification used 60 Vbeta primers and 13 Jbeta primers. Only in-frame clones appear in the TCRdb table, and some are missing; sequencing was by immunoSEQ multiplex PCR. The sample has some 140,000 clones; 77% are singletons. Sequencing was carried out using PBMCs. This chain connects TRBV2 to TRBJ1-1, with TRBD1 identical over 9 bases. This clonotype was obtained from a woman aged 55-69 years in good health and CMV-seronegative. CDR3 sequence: CASTRDREAEAFF. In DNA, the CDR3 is TGTGCCAGCACGCGGGACAGGGAAGCTGAAGCTTTCTTT.